This TCR beta chain was obtained from a study of CD4+ T cells in melanoma. Study conclusions and caveats: Diverse differentiation states were reported for melanoma neoantigen-specific CD4+ T cells. A reported correlation linked neoantigen-specific CD4+ T cells to CD8+, macrophage and B cell function.

A word on this clone: The antigen remains unidentified.

V shed 7 bases and J shed 3 bases, with 16 bases lying between them. This CDR3 spans 15 amino acids. Per germline, CDR1 SGHVS and CDR2 FNYEAQ. Some clones are missing from TCRdb's copy, which holds only in-frame ones; the method was immunoSEQ multiplex PCR. Here the sample spans over 130,000 clones, nearly 95% being singletons. This clonotype originated in a human donor with melanoma. This chain links TRBV7-6 with TRBJ2-1; the D gene is possibly TRBD2 (7 bases). The CDR3 DNA is TGTGCCAGCATCGATTCGGGGGGCCTCTACAATGAGCAGTTCTTC. It encodes CASIDSGGLYNEQFF. Drawing the rest from reference TRBV7-6 and TRBJ2-1, the complete variable domain is GAGVSQSPRYKVTKRGQDVALRCDPISGHVSLYWYRQALGQGPEFLTYFNYEAQQDKSGLPNDRFSAERPEGSISTLTIQRTEQRDSAMYRCASIDSGGLYNEQFFGPGTRLTVL.